This entry lists 11 T cell receptor beta chains sequenced from one sample in a study of tumor and adjacent non-tumor tissue in lung cancer. No cell sorting was done before RNA was extracted from the tissue. The library came from three nested PCR rounds adapted from ARM-PCR protocols. TCRdb recomputed calls from the multiplex PCR reads with MiXCR, one row per CDR3 protein. The sample has 130,000 or so distinct CDR3 sequences; approximately 66% are singletons. Sequencing was carried out using lung tumor tissue. These receptors were taken from a man younger than 45 with non-small cell lung cancer.

This clonotype was counted many times. The chain uses TRBV20-1 and TRBJ1-4; D gene ambiguous. CDR3 size: 13 residues. CDR1 and CDR2 (germline): DFQATT, SNEGSKA (reference sequence). Trimming shortened V by 3 bases and J by 8 bases, and 13 bases separated the two germline ends. The chain's CDR3 is CSASETRKEKLFF. In nucleotides, the CDR3 is TGCAGTGCTAGTGAGACAAGGAAAGAAAAACTGTTTTTT.

Regarding this clonotype: This CDR3 is missing its conserved last phenylalanine or tryptophan, likely due to a read error. The DNA is left out, because the CDR3 cannot be placed on it with certainty; the CDR3 is given as TCRdb lists it. The chain links TRBV6-6 to TRBJ1-2. The CDR3 contains 11 residues when both ends are counted. The germline CDR1 and CDR2 sequences are MNHNY and SVGAGI (reference sequence). The CDR3: CATHTGYGYIL.

As concerns this clonotype: A single base separates this from a much larger clone, so it may be a read error. This chain joins TRBV20-1 and TRBJ2-7, with D tentatively TRBD2 (5 bases). Germline V CDR1 and CDR2: DFQATT, SNEGSKA (reference sequence). The CDR3 is 13 amino acids. The V end was cut by 6 bases, the J end by 2 bases, with 14 bases between. The CDR3, as DNA: TGCAGTGCCCCCCTAAGCGGTACCTACGAGCAGTACTTC. Translating it yields CSAPLSGTYEQYF.

In the case of this clonotype: This may be a read error, as it is one base from a much larger clone. The V gene is TRBV12-3 or TRBV12-4, the J gene TRBJ2-7, with no clear D. The CDR3 length is 13 residues. V lost 3 bases and J 2 bases, leaving 8 bases between the germline ends. CDR3 loop: CASSLGNPYEQYF. The CDR3 DNA sequence: TGTGCCAGCAGTTTGGGGAATCCCTACGAGCAGTACTTC.

As regards this clonotype: A read error may be the cause here, since a much bigger clone is one base away. The V and J genes are TRBV4-1 and TRBJ2-7; 13 bases are shared with TRBD2. The CDR3 is 15 residues long. Per the germline V gene, CDR1 is MGHRA and CDR2 is YSYEKL. V was clipped by 5 bases and J by 2 bases; unmatched bases: 3. CDR3 in amino acids: CASSGTSGDTYEQYF. The CDR3 nucleotides read TGCGCCAGCAGCGGGACTAGCGGGGATACCTACGAGCAGTACTTC.

In this sample, this clonotype turned up many times. This chain joins TRBV20-1 and TRBJ1-3; 7 bases are shared with TRBD1. V gave up 3 bases and J gave up 0 bases; unmatched junction bases: 2. Germline V lookup: CDR1 DFQATT, CDR2 SNEGSKA (reference sequence). CDR3 length: 14 residues. CDR3 in amino acids: CSARGTVSGNTIYF. CDR3 DNA sequence: TGCAGTGCTAGGGGGACAGTCTCTGGAAACACCATATATTTT.

Regarding this clonotype: Just one base apart from a much larger clone, this may be a read error. This chain connects TRBV20-1 to TRBJ1-1; no clear D gene. The CDR3 extends over 14 amino acids. From germline, CDR1 is DFQATT and CDR2 SNEGSKA (reference sequence). The CDR3 nucleotides read TGCACTGCCCCCCACCCCCACATGAACACTGAAGCTTCCTTT. Translation gives CTAPHPHMNTEASF.

In its sample, this clonotype was seen a few times. The chain employs TRBV7-2 and TRBJ2-1; no definite D call. Germline loops: CDR1 SGHTA, CDR2 FQGNSA. V was trimmed by 5 bases and J by 0 bases, leaving 11 bases between them. The CDR3 extends over 15 amino acids. The CDR3 spells CASSRGFGSYNEQFF. For the CDR3, the DNA is TGTGCCAGCAGCCGAGGATTCGGCTCCTACAATGAGCAGTTCTTC.

On this clonotype: A junction end diverges from the germline sequence, so it may reflect a read error. The chain is built from TRBV11-2 and TRBJ1-4, with D unresolved. CDR3 length: 13 amino acids. Germline lookup yields CDR1 SGHAT and CDR2 FQNNGV. Here the CDR3 DNA reads TGTGCCAGCACCTTGTCCGATAATGAGAAACTGTTTTTT. Its protein is CASTLSDNEKLFF. The full variable domain, its missing parts supplied by reference TRBV11-2 and TRBJ1-4, is EAGVAQSPRYKIIEKRQSVAFWCNPISGHATLYWYQQILGQGPKLLIQFQNNGVVDDSQLPKDRFSAERLKGVDSTLKIQPAKLEDSAVYLCASTLSDNEKLFFGSGTQLSVL.

As regards this clonotype: An end of the junction differs from the germline gene, which may be a read error. The chain's CDR3 is CSTSGRFTGELFF. CDR3 in DNA: TGCAGTACTAGCGGGAGGTTCACCGGTGAGCTGTTTTTT. The chain is built from TRBV20-1 and TRBJ2-2; 12 nucleotides line up with TRBD2. Germline V gene data show CDR1 as DFQATT and CDR2 as SNEGSKA (reference sequence). The CDR3 is 13 residues long.

As concerns this clonotype: A read error may be the cause here, since a much bigger clone is one base away. The CDR3 sequence is CAIRITVTDTQYF. In nucleotides, the CDR3 is TGTGCCATCCGAATAACGGTCACAGATACGCAGTATTTT. The J gene is TRBJ2-3, the V gene TRBV12-3 or TRBV12-4; D call uncertain. The CDR3 is made up of 13 amino acids. Trimming cost V 10 bases and J 2 bases, with 13 bases left between them.